Sequencing of this T cell receptor (beta chain) was carried out in a study of OX40 agonist ivuxolimab in advanced cancers. Regarding the study as a whole: Low clonal expansion, among the lowest seen, marked partial responders at 0.1-3.0 mg/kg. In the 0.1 to 3.0 mg/kg range, CD4+ and CD8+ blood T cells had expanded clonally by week 6.

This clone is a singleton in its sample. What it binds is unknown. Clones were read by immunoSEQ multiplex PCR, and TCRdb kept only the in-frame ones, dropping some. The sample consists of 90,000 to 120,000 clones, 90% of them appearing once. V was trimmed by 0 bases and J by 4 bases, leaving 10 bases between them. Per germline, CDR1 ENHRY and CDR2 SYGVKD. The CDR3 length is 15 residues. The sequence was collected from an adult with an advanced solid tumor such as melanoma, head and neck, liver or kidney cancer. The rearrangement joins TRBV10-3 to TRBJ1-5, with D possibly being TRBD1 (5 bases). The material sequenced was CD4+ or CD8+ T cells sorted from blood, taken in a trial of the OX40 agonist ivuxolimab. CDR3 sequence (DNA): TGTGCCATCAGTGAGTCGGGGGGGGATAATCAGCCCCAGCATTTT. Its translation: CAISESGGDNQPQHF.